This T cell receptor (beta chain) was sequenced during a study of tumor and adjacent non-tumor tissue in lung cancer. On the study more broadly: There were about twelve adenocarcinoma, a couple of squamous cell carcinoma and 1 small cell lung cancer cases. Each sample yielded around 4.2 million productive TCRbeta reads on average.

The library came from three nested PCR rounds adapted from ARM-PCR protocols. TCRdb re-derived calls from the multiplex PCR reads in MiXCR, one entry per CDR3 protein. The data show some 84,000 distinct CDR3 sequences, 61% seen once. On this clonotype: Its specificity is unknown. At one boundary the junction diverges from the germline segment, which might be a read error.

Study conclusions and caveats: Shorter survival was associated with higher TCR diversity in tumors.

No cell sorting was done before RNA was extracted from the tissue. This CDR3 is 12 amino acids long. Germline-derived CDR1 and CDR2 are GTSNPN and SVGIG (reference sequence). This sequence joins TRBV30 and TRBJ2-5; D remains unclear. The sequencing sample was made of lung tumor tissue. The sequence was obtained from a man between 65 and 85 years old with non-small cell lung cancer. The CDR3 DNA reads as TGTGCCTGGAGTGTTCAGGCGGAGATCCAGAACTTC. Amino acid sequence: CAWSVQAEIQNF. Complete variable domain (other parts from reference TRBV30 and TRBJ2-5): SQTIHQWPATLVQPVGSPLSLECTVEGTSNPNLYWYRQAAGRGLQLLFYSVGIGQISSEVPQNLSASRPQDRQFILSSKKLLLSDSGFYLCAWSVQAEIQNFGPGTRLLVL.